These T cell receptor beta chains were read from a single sample in a study of OX40 agonist ivuxolimab in advanced cancers. Sequenced by immunoSEQ multiplex PCR; TCRdb stores in-frame clones only, minus some. Found here are some 50,000 clones, approximately 80% of them singletons; the top ten hold around 1.9%. Sequenced material: CD4+ or CD8+ T cells sorted from blood, taken in a trial of the OX40 agonist ivuxolimab. The receptor source for this set is an adult with an advanced solid tumor such as melanoma, head and neck, liver or kidney cancer. Each CDR3 is given with its conserved first and last residue. The D gene is left open where the match is weak. The size entry is marked missing in some rows and otherwise reads once, few, many or a size class.

j_call | clone_size | v_call | d_call | cdr3_nt | cdr3_aa
TRBJ1-1 | . | TRBV5-1 | TRBD1 | TGCGCCAGCTGTTCAACAGGGGAGTGGACTGAAGCTTTCTTT | CASCSTGEWTEAFF
TRBJ1-2 | few | TRBV29-1 | . | TGCAGCGTCGAGGGGCAGCTTAACTATGGCTACACCTTC | CSVEGQLNYGYTF
TRBJ1-5 | . | TRBV7-2 | TRBD1 | TGTGCCAGCAGCATAAGACAGGGGGGGCAGCCCCAGCATTTT | CASSIRQGGQPQHF
TRBJ2-2 | . | TRBV7-9 | . | TGTGCCAGCAGCTTAGGGGGGCTCTTCGGGGAGCTGTTTTTT | CASSLGGLFGELFF
TRBJ1-5 | . | TRBV28 | . | TGTGCCAGCAGCACAGGGACTTCACAGCCCCAGCATTTT | CASSTGTSQPQHF
TRBJ2-7 | . | TRBV7-2 | TRBD2 | TGTGCCAGCAACCCGCGGGGGGCAAAGGGCTACGAGCAGTACTTC | CASNPRGAKGYEQYF
TRBJ1-4 | . | TRBV7-9 | TRBD1 | TGTGCCAGCAGCTTGATAGCGACAGGGTCAAAAGAAAAACTGTTTTTT | CASSLIATGSKEKLFF
TRBJ1-3 | few | TRBV7-2 | . | TGTGCCAGCAGCTTAGTGGGCGGTTCTGGAAACACCATATATTTT | CASSLVGGSGNTIYF
TRBJ2-7 | . | TRBV6-5 | . | TGTGCCAGCAGTTACGACCGGGGAGGGCAGTACTTC | CASSYDRGGQYF
TRBJ2-6 | . | TRBV7-2 | . | TGTGCCAGCAGGGCAGGGGCTGGGGCCAACGTCCTGACTTTC | CASRAGAGANVLTF
TRBJ2-7 | . | TRBV6-1 | TRBD2 | TGTGCCAGCAGTGGTAGCGGGGGCTCCTACGAGCAGTACTTC | CASSGSGGSYEQYF
TRBJ2-1 | . | TRBV19 | . | TGTGCCAGTAGTGCGCGGAGGTCTAGCTCACACAATGAGCAGTTCTTC | CASSARRSSSHNEQFF
TRBJ2-7 | few | TRBV5-1 | . | TGCGCCAGCAGGGCGGGTGCAACCTACGAGCAGTACTTC | CASRAGATYEQYF
TRBJ1-1 | . | TRBV19 | TRBD1 | TGTGCCAGTAGTGCCCGGGACAGTAACACTGAAGCTTTCTTT | CASSARDSNTEAFF
TRBJ1-2 | . | TRBV29-1 | . | TGCAGCGTTGTGGAATTTAACTATGGCTACACCTTC | CSVVEFNYGYTF
TRBJ1-5 | . | TRBV18 | . | TGTGCCAGCTCTCTTACACAGGGTGGTAGCAATCAGCCCCAGCATTTT | CASSLTQGGSNQPQHF
TRBJ2-3 | . | TRBV15 | TRBD1 | TGTGCCACCAGCATTGGTGGGACAGGAGATACGCAGTATTTT | CATSIGGTGDTQYF
TRBJ2-7 | . | TRBV19 | . | TGTGCCAGTAGTCCTCAGGCCCTACCGGGGGAGCAGTACTTC | CASSPQALPGEQYF
TRBJ2-7 | . | TRBV10-2 | . | TGCGCCAGCAGCGGACTGAAATCCTACGAGCAGTACTTC | CASSGLKSYEQYF
TRBJ1-5 | . | TRBV30 | . | TGTGCCTGGAGGGAACCGGGACCGCTAGGTCAGCCCCAGCATTTT | CAWREPGPLGQPQHF
TRBJ1-1 | . | TRBV23-1 | . | TGCGCCAGCAGTCTGTACACTGAAGCTTTCTTT | CASSLYTEAFF
TRBJ1-6 | . | TRBV7-2 | . | TGTGCCAGCAGCTTTAGAAGGGATAATTCACCCCTCCACTTT | CASSFRRDNSPLHF
TRBJ1-2 | . | TRBV9 | . | TGTGCCAGCACGAACCCCGGCAGGATTAACTATGGCTACACCTTC | CASTNPGRINYGYTF
TRBJ2-7 | . | TRBV6-4 | . | TGTGCCAATCTCTTCCCGGTATACGAGCAGTACTTC | CANLFPVYEQYF
TRBJ1-3 | . | TRBV30 | . | TGTGCCTGGAGTGTAATGGGAGCCTCTGGAAACACCATATATTTT | CAWSVMGASGNTIYF
TRBJ2-7 | . | TRBV5-1 | . | TGTGCCAGCAGCGAGGGACTCCGTGAGCAGTACTTC | CASSEGLREQYF
TRBJ2-3 | . | TRBV29-1 | . | TGCAGCGTGGGGGCCGCTGGAGATACGCAGTATTTT | CSVGAAGDTQYF
TRBJ1-5 | . | TRBV5-5 | TRBD1 | TGTGCCAGCAGCTTGGAGGGGACAGGGTGGCAGCCCCAGCATTTT | CASSLEGTGWQPQHF
TRBJ1-2 | . | TRBV29-1 | TRBD1 | TGCAGCGTTAGGTCCGGGACACAGGGGGGTAATGGCTACACCTTC | CSVRSGTQGGNGYTF
TRBJ1-1 | . | TRBV6-5 | . | TGTGCCAGCAGTAACTGGGACGGAGCTTTCTTT | CASSNWDGAFF